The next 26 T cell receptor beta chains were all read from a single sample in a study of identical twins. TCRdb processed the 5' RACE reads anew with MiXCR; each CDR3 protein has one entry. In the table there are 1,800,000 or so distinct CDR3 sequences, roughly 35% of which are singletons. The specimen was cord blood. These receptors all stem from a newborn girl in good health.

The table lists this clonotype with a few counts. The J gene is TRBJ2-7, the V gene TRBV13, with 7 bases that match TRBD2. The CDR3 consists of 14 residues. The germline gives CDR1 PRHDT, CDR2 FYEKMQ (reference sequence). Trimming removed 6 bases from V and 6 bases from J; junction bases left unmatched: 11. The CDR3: CASRETSSGVEQYF. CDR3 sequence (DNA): TGTGCCAGCAGAGAGACTAGCAGCGGTGTCGAGCAGTACTTC. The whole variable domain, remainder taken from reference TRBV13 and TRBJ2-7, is AAGVIQSPRHLIKEKRETATLKCYPIPRHDTVYWYQQGPGQDPQFLISFYEKMQSDKGSIPDRFSAQQFSDYHSELNMSSLELGDSALYFCASRETSSGVEQYFGPGTRLTVT.

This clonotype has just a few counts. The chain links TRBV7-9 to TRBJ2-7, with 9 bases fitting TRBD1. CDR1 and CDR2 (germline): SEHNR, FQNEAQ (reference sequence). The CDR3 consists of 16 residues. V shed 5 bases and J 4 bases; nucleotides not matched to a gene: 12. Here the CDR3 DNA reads TGTGCCAGCAGCCAGCCGACCGGACAGGGGAAATACGAGCAGTACTTC. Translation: CASSQPTGQGKYEQYF.

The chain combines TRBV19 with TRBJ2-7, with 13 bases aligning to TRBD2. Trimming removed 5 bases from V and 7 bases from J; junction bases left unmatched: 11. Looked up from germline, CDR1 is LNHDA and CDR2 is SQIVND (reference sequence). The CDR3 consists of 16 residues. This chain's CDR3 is CASSSPGLAGYNEQYF. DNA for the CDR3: TGTGCCAGTAGTTCACCGGGACTAGCGGGGTACAATGAGCAGTACTTC.

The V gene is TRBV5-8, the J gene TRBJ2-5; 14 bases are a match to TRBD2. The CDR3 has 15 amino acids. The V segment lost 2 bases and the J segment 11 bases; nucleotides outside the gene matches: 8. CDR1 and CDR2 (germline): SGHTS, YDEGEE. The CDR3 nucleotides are TGTGCCAGCAGCTTCGGGACTAGCGGGGGAGATGAGCAGTACTTC. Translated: CASSFGTSGGDEQYF.

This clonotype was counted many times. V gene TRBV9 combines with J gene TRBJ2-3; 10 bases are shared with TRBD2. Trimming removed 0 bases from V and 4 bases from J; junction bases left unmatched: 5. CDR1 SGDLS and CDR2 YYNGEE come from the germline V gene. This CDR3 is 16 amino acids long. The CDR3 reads CASSVGLAGAADTQYF. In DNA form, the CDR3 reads TGTGCCAGCAGCGTAGGGCTAGCGGGAGCCGCAGATACGCAGTATTTT.

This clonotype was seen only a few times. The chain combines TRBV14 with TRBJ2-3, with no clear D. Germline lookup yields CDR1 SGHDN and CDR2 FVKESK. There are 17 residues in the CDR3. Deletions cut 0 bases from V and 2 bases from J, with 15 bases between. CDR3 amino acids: CASSQDNRRSVTDTQYF. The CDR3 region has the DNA TGTGCCAGCAGCCAAGATAATAGGCGGAGCGTCACAGATACGCAGTATTTT.

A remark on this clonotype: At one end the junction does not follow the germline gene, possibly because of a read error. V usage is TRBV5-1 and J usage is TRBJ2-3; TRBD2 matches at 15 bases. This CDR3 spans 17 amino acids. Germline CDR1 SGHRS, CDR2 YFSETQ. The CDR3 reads CASSFRTSGRVADTQYF. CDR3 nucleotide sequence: TGTGCCAGCAGCTTCCGGACTAGCGGGAGGGTGGCAGATACGCAGTATTTT.

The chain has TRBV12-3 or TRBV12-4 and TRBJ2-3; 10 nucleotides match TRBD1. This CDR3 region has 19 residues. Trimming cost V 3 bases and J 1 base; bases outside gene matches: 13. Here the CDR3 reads CASSFDHSKDRGGTDTQYF. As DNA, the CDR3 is TGTGCCAGCAGTTTCGACCACAGCAAGGACAGGGGGGGCACAGATACGCAGTATTTT.

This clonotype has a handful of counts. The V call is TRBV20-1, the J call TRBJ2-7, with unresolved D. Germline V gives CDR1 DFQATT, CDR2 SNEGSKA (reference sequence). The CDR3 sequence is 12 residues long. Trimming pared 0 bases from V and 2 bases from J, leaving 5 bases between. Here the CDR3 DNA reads TGCAGTGCTAGAGATAACCCCTACGAGCAGTACTTC. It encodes CSARDNPYEQYF.

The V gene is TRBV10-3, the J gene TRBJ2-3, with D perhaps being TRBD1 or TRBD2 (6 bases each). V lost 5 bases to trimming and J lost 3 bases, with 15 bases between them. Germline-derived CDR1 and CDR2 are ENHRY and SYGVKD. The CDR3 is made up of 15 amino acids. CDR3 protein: CAISPLGGRTDTQYF. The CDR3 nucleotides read TGTGCCATCAGTCCTCTGGGGGGCCGGACAGATACGCAGTATTTT.

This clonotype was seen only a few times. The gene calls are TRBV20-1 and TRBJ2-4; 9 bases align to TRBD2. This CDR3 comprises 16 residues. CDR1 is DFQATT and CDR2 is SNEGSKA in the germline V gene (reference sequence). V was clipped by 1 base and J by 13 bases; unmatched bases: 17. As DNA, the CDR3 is TGCAGTGCTAGAGGTAGTGCCGGACTAGCGATTTGGGAGCAGTACTTC. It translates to CSARGSAGLAIWEQYF.

CDR3 DNA: TGTGCCACCAGTGACCGAGGACCCTCCGGGAATGAAAAACTGTTTTTT. Its protein is CATSDRGPSGNEKLFF. The J gene is TRBJ1-4, the V gene TRBV24-1; D gene ambiguous. The CDR3 consists of 16 residues. Trimming removed 4 bases at V and 5 bases at J, with 16 bases between. Germline V lookup: CDR1 KGHDR, CDR2 SFDVKD.

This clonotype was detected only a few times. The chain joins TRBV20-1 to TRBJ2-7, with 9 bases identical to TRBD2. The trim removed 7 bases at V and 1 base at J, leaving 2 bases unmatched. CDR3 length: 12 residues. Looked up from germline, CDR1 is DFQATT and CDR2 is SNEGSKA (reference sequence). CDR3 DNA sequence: TGCAGTGGACTAGCGGCGTCCTACGAGCAGTACTTC. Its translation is CSGLAASYEQYF.

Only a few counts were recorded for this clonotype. CDR3: CASSLGVVFSYNEQFF. The CDR3 coding sequence is TGCGCCAGCAGCTTGGGGGTGGTATTCTCCTACAATGAGCAGTTCTTC. The V and J genes are TRBV5-1 and TRBJ2-1, with unresolved D. The CDR3 is 16 residues long. Trimming left V 0 bases short and J 0 bases short, with 10 bases between. CDR1 is SGHRS and CDR2 is YFSETQ in the germline V gene.

The CDR3: CASSRWESSYNEQYF. CDR3 nucleotides: TGTGCCAGCAGCCGCTGGGAGAGCTCCTACAATGAGCAGTACTTC. The chain employs TRBV7-2 and TRBJ2-1, with D possibly matching TRBD2 (5 bases). The J call could be wrong; TRBJ2-7 is a better fit for the DNA end. Germline-derived CDR1 and CDR2 are SGHTA and FQGNSA. CDR3 length equals 15 residues.

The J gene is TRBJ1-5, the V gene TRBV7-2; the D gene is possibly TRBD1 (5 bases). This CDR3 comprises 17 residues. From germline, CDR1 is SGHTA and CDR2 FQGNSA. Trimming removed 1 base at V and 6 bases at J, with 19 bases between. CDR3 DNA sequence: TGTGCCAGCAGCTTAGAGGTGGTGAGTAGGGGCGGTCAGCCCCAGCATTTT. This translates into CASSLEVVSRGGQPQHF. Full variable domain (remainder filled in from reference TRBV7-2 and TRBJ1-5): GAGVSQSPSNKVTEKGKDVELRCDPISGHTALYWYRQSLGQGLEFLIYFQGNSAPDKSGLPSDRFSAERTGGSVSTLTIQRTQQEDSAVYLCASSLEVVSRGGQPQHFGDGTRLSIL.

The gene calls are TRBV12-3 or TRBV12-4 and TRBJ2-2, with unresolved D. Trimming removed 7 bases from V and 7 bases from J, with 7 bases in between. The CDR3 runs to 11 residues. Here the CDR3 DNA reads TGTGCCAGCACCCGTGGCGGGGAGCTGTTTTTT. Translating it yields CASTRGGELFF.

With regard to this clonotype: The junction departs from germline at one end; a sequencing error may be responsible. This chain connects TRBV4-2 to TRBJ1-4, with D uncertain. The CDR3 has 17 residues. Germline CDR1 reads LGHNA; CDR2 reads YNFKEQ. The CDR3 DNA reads TGTGCCTGCAGCCAAGATAACCGACGGTCCAGAGGAGAAAAACTGTTTTTT. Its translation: CACSQDNRRSRGEKLFF.

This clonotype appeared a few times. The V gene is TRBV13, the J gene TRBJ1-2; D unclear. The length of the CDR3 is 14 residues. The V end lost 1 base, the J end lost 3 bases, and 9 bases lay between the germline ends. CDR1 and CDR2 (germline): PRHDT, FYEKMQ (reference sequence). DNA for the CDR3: TGTGCCAGCAGCTTAGAGGCGGTTTACTATGGCTACACCTTC. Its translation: CASSLEAVYYGYTF.

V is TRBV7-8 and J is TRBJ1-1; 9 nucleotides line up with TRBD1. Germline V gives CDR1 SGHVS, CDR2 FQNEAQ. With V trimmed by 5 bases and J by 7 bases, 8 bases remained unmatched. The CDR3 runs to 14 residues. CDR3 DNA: TGTGCCAGCAGCCCCTGGACAGGGGCGGTTGAAGCTTTCTTT. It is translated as CASSPWTGAVEAFF. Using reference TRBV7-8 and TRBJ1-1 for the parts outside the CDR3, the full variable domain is GAGVSQSPRYKVAKRGQDVALRCDPISGHVSLFWYQQALGQGPEFLTYFQNEAQLDKSGLPSDRFFAERPEGSVSTLKIQRTQQEDSAVYLCASSPWTGAVEAFFGQGTRLTVV.

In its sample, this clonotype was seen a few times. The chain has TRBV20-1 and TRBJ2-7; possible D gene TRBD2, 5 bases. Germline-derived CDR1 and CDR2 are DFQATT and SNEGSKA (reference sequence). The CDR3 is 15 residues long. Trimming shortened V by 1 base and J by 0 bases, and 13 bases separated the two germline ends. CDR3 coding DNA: TGCAGTGCTAGAGCCCCGGTTGGGAGCTCCTACGAGCAGTACTTC. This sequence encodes CSARAPVGSSYEQYF.

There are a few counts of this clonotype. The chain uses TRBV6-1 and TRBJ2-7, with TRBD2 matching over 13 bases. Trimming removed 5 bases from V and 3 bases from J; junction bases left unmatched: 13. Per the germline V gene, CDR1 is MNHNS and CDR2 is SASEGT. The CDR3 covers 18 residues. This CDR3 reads CASSRLAGGPNPFYEQYF. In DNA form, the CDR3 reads TGTGCCAGCAGTAGACTAGCGGGGGGCCCGAACCCTTTCTACGAGCAGTACTTC.

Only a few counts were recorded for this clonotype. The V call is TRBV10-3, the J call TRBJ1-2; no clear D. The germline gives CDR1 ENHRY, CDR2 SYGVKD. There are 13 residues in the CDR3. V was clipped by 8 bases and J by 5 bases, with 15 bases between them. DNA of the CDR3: TGTGCCATCCCCCCGGGATCAACATATGGCTACACCTTC. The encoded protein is CAIPPGSTYGYTF.

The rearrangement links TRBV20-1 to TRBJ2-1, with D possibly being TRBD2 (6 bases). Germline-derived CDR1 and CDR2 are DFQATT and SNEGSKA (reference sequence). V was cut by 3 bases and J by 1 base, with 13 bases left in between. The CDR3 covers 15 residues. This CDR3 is CSARATSRSYNEQFF. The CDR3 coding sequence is TGCAGTGCTAGGGCGACTAGTAGGTCCTACAATGAGCAGTTCTTC.

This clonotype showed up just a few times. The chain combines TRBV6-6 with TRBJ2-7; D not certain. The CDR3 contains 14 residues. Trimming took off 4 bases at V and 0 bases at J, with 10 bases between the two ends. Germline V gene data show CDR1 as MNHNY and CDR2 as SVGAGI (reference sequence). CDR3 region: CASSSLTDSYEQYF. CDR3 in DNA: TGTGCCAGCAGTTCGCTGACCGACTCCTACGAGCAGTACTTC.

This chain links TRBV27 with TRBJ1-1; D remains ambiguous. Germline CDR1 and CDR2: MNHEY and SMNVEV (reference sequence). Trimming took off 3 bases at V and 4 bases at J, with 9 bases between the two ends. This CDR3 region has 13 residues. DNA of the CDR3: TGTGCCAGCAGTTTCCGGCCTGTCACTGAAGCTTTCTTT. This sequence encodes CASSFRPVTEAFF.